These 23 T cell receptor beta chains came from one sample sequenced in a study of cytomegalovirus exposure and HLA in healthy donors. A multiplex PCR was run with 60 Vbeta primers and 13 Jbeta primers. TCRdb's copy holds only in-frame clones and misses some; the assay was immunoSEQ multiplex PCR. The data hold about 76,000 clones, with about 75% observed a single time. Sequencing was carried out using PBMCs. These receptors all come from a man aged 60-69 years in good health and CMV-seropositive.

The chain uses TRBV5-1 and TRBJ2-7; 7 bases agree with TRBD2. The germline gives CDR1 SGHRS, CDR2 YFSETQ. CDR3 length: 14 residues. V lost 2 bases, J lost 2 bases, and 4 bases stayed unmatched. In DNA form, the CDR3 reads TGCGCCAGCAGCTTCGGGGACTACACCTACGAGCAGTACTTC. This sequence encodes CASSFGDYTYEQYF.

For this clone: Other DNA variants within this sample encode the same CDR3. The J gene is TRBJ2-7, the V gene TRBV15; a possible D gene is TRBD1 (7 bases). CDR3 length: 15 residues. Germline CDR1 is LNHNV and CDR2 is YYDKDF (reference sequence). V was clipped by 0 bases and J by 9 bases, with 18 bases between them. The CDR3 DNA sequence: TGTGCCACCAGCAGAGATGCGGGACCGCGGACAGGGCAGTACTTC. Amino acid sequence: CATSRDAGPRTGQYF.

The rearrangement joins TRBV6-5 to TRBJ2-3, with a tentative D call TRBD1 (6 bases). There are 13 residues in the CDR3. Germline V gives CDR1 MNHEY, CDR2 SVGAGI. Trimming left V 2 bases short and J 7 bases short, with 10 bases between. The CDR3 reads CASSYDRSNTQYF. As DNA, the CDR3 is TGTGCCAGCAGTTACGACAGGTCTAATACGCAGTATTTT.

This clone has a single count. This chain uses TRBV5-4 with TRBJ2-7; TRBD1 might be the D (5 bases). CDR1 and CDR2 (germline): SGHNT, YYREEE (reference sequence). The germline V and J ends were trimmed by 2 bases and 2 bases, with 17 bases remaining between them. The CDR3 totals 16 residues. The CDR3 is CASSFGSGYGTYEQYF. Here the CDR3 DNA reads TGTGCCAGCAGCTTCGGTTCAGGGTATGGGACCTACGAGCAGTACTTC. Full variable domain (rest looked up from reference TRBV5-4 and TRBJ2-7): ETGVTQSPTHLIKTRGQQVTLRCSSQSGHNTVSWYQQALGQGPQFIFQYYREEENGRGNFPPRFSGLQFPNYSSELNVNALELDDSALYLCASSFGSGYGTYEQYFGPGTRLTVT.

This clone appeared a few times. V usage is TRBV13 and J usage is TRBJ1-5; 9 nucleotides align to TRBD1. Per germline, CDR1 PRHDT and CDR2 FYEKMQ (reference sequence). Trimming cost V 5 bases and J 7 bases; bases outside gene matches: 6. The CDR3 extends over 14 amino acids. CDR3 DNA sequence: TGTGCCAGCAGCCAGGGACAGGGTATGCAGCCCCAGCATTTT. Translating it yields CASSQGQGMQPQHF.

This clone was seen a handful of times. This rearrangement joins TRBV2 to TRBJ2-2, with 7 nucleotides matching TRBD2. CDR1 SNHLY and CDR2 FYNNEI come from the germline V gene. V was clipped by 6 bases and J by 6 bases; unmatched bases: 13. The CDR3 has 16 residues. CDR3 amino acids: CASSATSQGSAGELFF. The CDR3 DNA reads as TGTGCCAGCAGCGCGACTAGCCAGGGTTCCGCCGGGGAGCTGTTTTTT.

The CDR3: CASSQTGHTGELFF. In DNA, the CDR3 is TGCGCCAGCAGCCAGACAGGCCACACCGGGGAGCTGTTTTTT. V gene TRBV5-1 combines with J gene TRBJ2-2, with TRBD1 as a possible D gene (6 bases). Deletions cut 4 bases from V and 3 bases from J, with 10 bases between. The length of the CDR3 is 14 residues. Germline V gives CDR1 SGHRS, CDR2 YFSETQ.

This rearrangement joins TRBV6-1 to TRBJ1-4; D not certain. The germline CDR1 and CDR2 sequences are MNHNS and SASEGT. The CDR3 sequence is 16 residues long. Trimming stripped 0 bases from V and 7 bases from J, with 15 bases between. The CDR3 here is CASSEASGLVGEKLFF. The CDR3 DNA reads TGTGCCAGCAGTGAAGCGTCCGGGTTGGTCGGTGAAAAACTGTTTTTT.

The chain has TRBV5-1 and TRBJ1-2; D remains ambiguous. Germline V CDR1 and CDR2: SGHRS, YFSETQ. Trimming shortened V by 2 bases and J by 9 bases, and 20 bases separated the two germline ends. There are 15 residues in the CDR3. In DNA form, the CDR3 reads TGCGCCAGCAGCTTAGCGGGATCGGGTTATATGAGCTACACCTTC. The encoded protein is CASSLAGSGYMSYTF. Together with reference TRBV5-1 and TRBJ1-2, the CDR3 gives the full variable domain: KAGVTQTPRYLIKTRGQQVTLSCSPISGHRSVSWYQQTPGQGLQFLFEYFSETQRNKGNFPGRFSGRQFSNSRSEMNVSTLELGDSALYLCASSLAGSGYMSYTFGSGTRLTVV.

The chain couples TRBV5-1 to TRBJ2-1; the D gene is possibly TRBD2 (6 bases). Germline V gene data show CDR1 as SGHRS and CDR2 as YFSETQ. The CDR3 spans 16 residues. Trimming left V 7 bases short and J 1 base short, with 18 bases between. The chain's CDR3 is CASGLRGAGSYNEQFF. CDR3 coding DNA: TGCGCCAGCGGCCTCCGCGGGGCCGGGTCCTACAATGAGCAGTTCTTC.

The gene calls are TRBV19 and TRBJ1-2; TRBD1 matches 8 bases. The germline V gene has CDR1 LNHDA and CDR2 SQIVND (reference sequence). J was trimmed by 3 bases and V by 1 base; bases with no gene match: 4. This CDR3 is 15 amino acids long. The CDR3 spells CASSIAPGGDYGYTF. CDR3 nucleotides: TGTGCCAGTAGTATAGCTCCAGGGGGCGACTATGGCTACACCTTC.

The CDR3 protein is CASSQTGAYGYTF. The CDR3 nucleotides are TGTGCCAGCAGTCAGACAGGGGCCTATGGCTACACCTTC. This chain joins TRBV6-5 and TRBJ1-2, with 8 bases fitting TRBD1. There are 13 residues in the CDR3. Unmatched junction bases numbered 3, after V lost 5 bases and J lost 4 bases. The germline CDR1 and CDR2 sequences are MNHEY and SVGAGI.

The chain is built from TRBV29-1 and TRBJ2-1; 8 nucleotides agree with TRBD1. This CDR3 is 13 amino acids long. CDR1 and CDR2 from the germline V gene are SQVTM and ANQGSEA. The J segment lost 6 bases and the V segment lost 7 bases, leaving 8 bases of the junction unmatched. This CDR3 is CSATGGYRNEQFF. CDR3 bases: TGCAGCGCTACAGGGGGTTACCGCAATGAGCAGTTCTTC.

This clone occurred once. V usage is TRBV5-4 and J usage is TRBJ2-2, with a tentative D call TRBD1 (6 bases). The V gene lost 0 bases and the J gene lost 4 bases, with 10 bases spanning the gap. The CDR3 consists of 15 residues. Looked up from germline, CDR1 is SGHNT and CDR2 is YYREEE (reference sequence). The CDR3, as DNA: TGTGCCAGCAGCTTGGGTCAGGGGACCACCGGGGAGCTGTTTTTT. It specifies CASSLGQGTTGELFF.

This clone was recorded only once. This chain links TRBV7-9 with TRBJ2-1, with D unresolved. The CDR3 has 12 amino acids. Germline CDR1 is SEHNR and CDR2 is FQNEAQ (reference sequence). V gave up 1 base and J gave up 5 bases, with 3 bases separating them. CDR3 nucleotides: TGTGCCAGCAGCTTAGTCGACAATGAGCAGTTCTTC. Amino acids: CASSLVDNEQFF.

This clone was picked up one time. The chain is built from TRBV30 and TRBJ2-2; D might be TRBD2 (6 bases). Germline CDR1 GTSNPN, CDR2 SVGIG (reference sequence). V was shortened by 3 bases and J by 5 bases, with 13 bases between the two germline ends. The CDR3 has 14 amino acids. CDR3 in DNA: TGTGCCTGGAGCGGGAGTGGATGGACCGGGGAGCTGTTTTTT. It specifies CAWSGSGWTGELFF.

This chain connects TRBV2 to TRBJ2-1; D is possibly TRBD2 (6 bases). Looked up from germline, CDR1 is SNHLY and CDR2 is FYNNEI. V gave up 8 bases and J gave up 8 bases, with 19 bases separating them. The CDR3 is made up of 14 amino acids. CDR3 DNA sequence: TGTGCCAGCGGCGGGGAGACACCGAGGGATGAGCAGTTCTTC. This encodes CASGGETPRDEQFF.

This sequence joins TRBV18 and TRBJ1-2, with 7 bases identical to TRBD1. The V segment lost 2 bases and the J segment 0 bases; nucleotides outside the gene matches: 3. The CDR3 has 15 residues. Germline assignment: CDR1 KGHSH and CDR2 LQKENI. CDR3 amino acids: CASSPGTDTNYGYTF. CDR3 nucleotide sequence: TGTGCCAGCTCACCAGGGACAGATACTAACTATGGCTACACCTTC.

V and J are TRBV9 and TRBJ1-1, with a weak D call TRBD1 (5 bases). The CDR3 spans 14 residues. Germline CDR1 and CDR2: SGDLS and YYNGEE. Between the trimmed V and J ends, which lost 0 bases and 4 bases, there was a span of 10 bases. The CDR3 sequence is CASSVGSRGTEAFF. Here the CDR3 DNA reads TGTGCCAGCAGCGTAGGGTCAAGGGGCACTGAAGCTTTCTTT.

This clone was seen only a few times. CDR3 protein: CASSTTGGSNQPQHF. CDR3 bases: TGTGCCAGCAGCACGACAGGGGGCAGCAATCAGCCCCAGCATTTT. The V and J genes are TRBV6-1 and TRBJ1-5; 10 positions agree with TRBD1. V was pared by 6 bases and J by 1 base, with 3 bases of the junction left unmatched. Per germline, CDR1 MNHNS and CDR2 SASEGT. The CDR3 runs 15 residues.

This clone was counted a few times. The rearrangement uses TRBV10-1 and TRBJ2-2; D unresolved. The CDR3 has 12 residues. The V gene lost 5 bases and the J gene lost 7 bases, with 8 bases spanning the gap. CDR1 is WNHNN, CDR2 SYGVQD, per germline (reference sequence). CDR3 sequence reads: CASSPVYGELFF. DNA of the CDR3: TGCGCCAGCAGTCCCGTTTACGGGGAGCTGTTTTTT.

In nucleotides, the CDR3 is TGTGCCAGCAGCGTAGCTGGCGGGATCTACAATGAGCAGTTCTTC. Translating gives CASSVAGGIYNEQFF. This sequence joins TRBV9 and TRBJ2-1; D is possibly TRBD2 (6 bases). The germline V and J ends were trimmed by 0 bases and 3 bases, with 10 bases remaining between them. The length of the CDR3 is 15 residues. CDR1 is SGDLS, CDR2 YYNGEE, per germline.

The genes are TRBV7-8 and TRBJ2-7, with TRBD2 identical over 9 bases. CDR3 length: 15 amino acids. The V and J ends lost 4 bases and 7 bases, in that order; junction bases with no gene match: 11. CDR1 and CDR2 (germline): SGHVS, FQNEAQ. Here the CDR3 reads CASSSGGGGAEEQYF. CDR3 DNA sequence: TGTGCCAGCAGCTCTGGCGGCGGGGGGGCTGAAGAGCAGTACTTC. The full variable domain, rest sourced from reference TRBV7-8 and TRBJ2-7, is GAGVSQSPRYKVAKRGQDVALRCDPISGHVSLFWYQQALGQGPEFLTYFQNEAQLDKSGLPSDRFFAERPEGSVSTLKIQRTQQEDSAVYLCASSSGGGGAEEQYFGPGTRLTVT.